The clone carrying this TCR beta chain was detected a few times. Its target is unknown. The data stem from a study of blood T cells in healthy people across ages. A second PCR of 7 to 11 cycles used a sample-barcoded 5' primer and a J-beta primer mix. TCRdb re-derived calls from the 5' RACE reads in MiXCR, one entry per CDR3 protein. The table lists roughly 700,000 distinct CDR3 sequences, 20% to 25% of them singletons, with 8% to 10% in the top ten. General study results and limits: A roughly linear fall in TCR beta diversity per million T cells was seen with increasing age.

This CDR3 has 15 amino acids. The V gene lost 2 bases and the J gene lost 3 bases, with 15 bases spanning the gap. From germline, CDR1 is SGHDT and CDR2 YYEEEE. In addition, the sample was reused for a study of T cells of mothers and their children.

The receptor comes from a boy aged 5-17 years in good health. The sample consisted of blood. The V gene is TRBV5-6, the J gene TRBJ2-7; possible D gene TRBD2, 6 bases. The CDR3 region is CASSLGSGSFYEQYF. In DNA, the CDR3 is TGTGCCAGCAGCTTAGGCTCCGGGAGTTTCTACGAGCAGTACTTC.